This TCR beta chain originates from a study of blood T cell repertoires in COVID-19. The repertoire was sequenced with immunoSEQ multiplex PCR; TCRdb's copy has only in-frame clones and lacks some. Of around 110,000 clones detected, over 75% appear once; the ten largest clones hold roughly 17%. The germline CDR1 and CDR2 sequences are WSHSY and SAAADI. V lost 2 bases to trimming and J lost 7 bases; unmatched junction nucleotides: 4. The CDR3 is 15 amino acids. The clonotype was recovered from a man aged 55 to 70 with active or convalescent COVID-19. This chain uses TRBV10-2 with TRBJ2-2; 10 bases fit TRBD2. Sequencing was carried out using peripheral blood. CDR3 in amino acids: CASSEVSSGSGELFF. The CDR3 nucleotides are TGCGCCAGCAGTGAGGTGTCTAGCGGGAGCGGGGAGCTGTTTTTT.